Listed here are 18 T cell receptor beta chains from one sample, sequenced in a study of molecular identifiers for immune sequencing clone quantification. One entry per CDR3 protein, called by TCRdb with MiXCR from the PCR reads. The sample shows approximately 93,000 distinct CDR3 sequences, around 27% of them seen only once. The material sequenced was naive CD8+ T cells from blood, with Jurkat cell RNA spiked in. As for subset: FACS-sorted CD8+CD4-CCR7+CD45RA+ naive T cells. These receptor sequences come from a human donor in good health. Some libraries in this study had Jurkat cell RNA spiked in.

Turning to this clonotype: One base away lies a much larger clone, so this may be a sequencing read error. Given the absence of the conserved phenylalanine or tryptophan at the CDR3 end, a read error is likely. This chain joins TRBV5-5 and TRBJ1-2, with TRBD1 as a possible D gene (5 bases). Between the trimmed V and J ends, which lost 5 bases and 1 base, there was a span of 9 bases. Germline lookup yields CDR1 SGHKS and CDR2 YYEKEE (reference sequence). The CDR3 is 13 amino acids. CDR3: CASRFDSNYGYTL. CDR3 bases: TGTGCCAGCAGGTTTGACAGTAACTATGGCTACACCCTC.

Ten or more counts support this clonotype. The chain couples TRBV7-9 to TRBJ2-7; 9 nucleotides match TRBD1. V trimming: 4 bases; J trimming: 6 bases; junction bases outside the gene matches: 4. Germline CDR1 reads SEHNR; CDR2 reads FQNEAQ (reference sequence). This CDR3 contains 13 residues. CDR3 loop: CASSSPGQGEQYF. The CDR3 coding sequence is TGTGCCAGCAGCTCACCGGGACAGGGCGAGCAGTACTTC.

This clonotype has ten or more counts. The rearrangement uses TRBV27 and TRBJ1-6; tentative D call: TRBD1 (5 bases). Germline values: CDR1 MNHEY, CDR2 SMNVEV (reference sequence). Trimming took 3 bases from V and 2 from J, leaving 8 bases between them. The CDR3 loop spans 15 amino acids. This CDR3 is CASSLQGTYNSPLHF. Here the CDR3 DNA reads TGTGCCAGCAGTTTGCAGGGAACCTATAATTCACCCCTCCACTTT.

The gene calls are TRBV29-1 and TRBJ1-3, with D possibly being TRBD1 (6 bases). Trimming took 6 bases from V and 1 from J, leaving 13 bases between them. Per germline, CDR1 SQVTM and CDR2 ANQGSEA. The CDR3 runs to 14 residues. In nucleotides, the CDR3 is TGCAGCGTAGGGCAGGGGTCGTCTGGAAACACCATATATTTT. Amino acid sequence: CSVGQGSSGNTIYF.

The chain recombines TRBV2 with TRBJ2-7; D unclear. The CDR3 spans 13 residues. Trimming stripped 8 bases from V and 0 bases from J, with 11 bases between. Germline CDR1 is SNHLY and CDR2 is FYNNEI. The CDR3 protein is CASGTTSSYEQYF. CDR3 coding DNA: TGTGCCAGCGGCACAACGAGCTCCTACGAGCAGTACTTC.

This clonotype was detected a few times. This rearrangement joins TRBV7-9 to TRBJ2-7, with D perhaps matching TRBD2 (5 bases). Germline-derived CDR1 and CDR2 are SEHNR and FQNEAQ (reference sequence). The CDR3 contains 12 residues. V was clipped by 7 bases and J by 4 bases, with 11 bases between them. The CDR3 here is CASTQDLYEQYF. The CDR3 DNA follows: TGTGCCAGCACCCAGGACTTATACGAGCAGTACTTC.

The chain links TRBV19 to TRBJ2-7, with a weak D call TRBD2 (5 bases). Germline loops: CDR1 LNHDA, CDR2 SQIVND (reference sequence). This CDR3 spans 13 amino acids. V lost 5 bases and J lost 9, with 17 bases in between. The chain's CDR3 is CASSFGSGGWQYF. The CDR3 DNA reads as TGTGCCAGTAGTTTTGGATCCGGAGGTTGGCAGTACTTC.

This clonotype was detected many times. This chain links TRBV5-6 with TRBJ2-7, with 9 bases matching TRBD2. With 4 bases clipped from V and 5 bases from J, the junction kept 4 bases outside the gene matches. The CDR3 is 13 amino acids. Per germline, CDR1 SGHDT and CDR2 YYEEEE. For the CDR3, the DNA is TGTGCCAGCAGCCCTGGGACTAGCAACGAGCAGTACTTC. Encoded protein: CASSPGTSNEQYF.

The chain combines TRBV6-2 or TRBV6-3 with TRBJ2-2; D ambiguous. In germline, CDR1 is MNHEY, CDR2 SVGEGT. Between the trimmed V and J ends, which lost 3 bases and 4 bases, there was a span of 6 bases. CDR3 length: 13 amino acids. For the CDR3, the DNA is TGTGCCAGCAGTTATTGGAGCACCGGGGAGCTGTTTTTT. It yields the protein CASSYWSTGELFF.

About this clonotype itself: This clone may be a read error of a much larger clone one base away. The chain couples TRBV20-1 to TRBJ2-7, with TRBD2 matching over 7 bases. The CDR3 sequence is 15 residues long. Per the germline V gene, CDR1 is DFQATT and CDR2 is SNEGSKA (reference sequence). V lost 5 bases and J lost 2; bases outside the gene matches: 12. The chain's CDR3 is CSASITRTRTYEQYF. CDR3 nucleotides: TGCAGTGCTTCCATTACCAGGACTAGAACCTACGAGCAGTACTTC.

This clonotype has ten or more counts. The rearrangement joins TRBV7-8 to TRBJ2-5, with D perhaps TRBD1 (5 bases). Germline CDR1 is SGHVS and CDR2 is FQNEAQ. The CDR3 consists of 15 residues. V lost 1 base, J lost 9 bases, and 18 bases lay in between. The CDR3 DNA is TGTGCCAGCAGCTTAGAAGCGACAGCCCACGAGGCCCAGTACTTC. This translates into CASSLEATAHEAQYF.

In its sample, this clonotype was seen a few times. Since a much larger clone is just one base distant, this may be a read error. The chain recombines TRBV5-1 with TRBJ2-3, with D possibly TRBD1 on 5 matching bases. In germline, CDR1 is SGHRS, CDR2 YFSETQ. The CDR3 sequence is 14 residues long. CDR3: CASSLEDRTGTQYF. In DNA, the CDR3 is TGCGCCAGCAGCTTGGAGGATCGCACAGGTACGCAGTATTTT. Full variable domain (outside the CDR3, taken from reference TRBV5-1 and TRBJ2-3): KAGVTQTPRYLIKTRGQQVTLSCSPISGHRSVSWYQQTPGQGLQFLFEYFSETQRNKGNFPGRFSGRQFSNSRSEMNVSTLELGDSALYLCASSLEDRTGTQYFGPGTRLTVL.

Comments on this clonotype: One base away lies a much larger clone, so this may be a sequencing read error. This sequence joins TRBV29-1 and TRBJ2-2; D unclear. Trimming stripped 5 bases from V and 1 base from J, with 11 bases between. The CDR3 length is 14 residues. CDR1 is SQVTM, CDR2 ANQGSEA, per germline. The CDR3 spells CSVPQGGNTGELFF. The CDR3 nucleotides read TGCAGCGTTCCGCAAGGCGGGAACACCGGGGAGCTGTTTTTT.

This chain uses TRBV7-9 with TRBJ2-3; D might be TRBD1 (6 bases). Germline loops: CDR1 SEHNR, CDR2 FQNEAQ (reference sequence). The CDR3 runs to 16 residues. Trimming took 8 bases from V and 0 from J, leaving 18 bases between them. The CDR3 is CASCPRDIASTDTQYF. The CDR3 coding sequence is TGTGCCAGCTGCCCACGGGACATTGCTAGCACAGATACGCAGTATTTT.

This chain connects TRBV21-1 to TRBJ2-2; no DNA check was done on the table's D call, TRBD1. TRBV21-1 is a recognized pseudogene. This CDR3 comprises 15 residues. CDR3 sequence (DNA): TGTGCCTGCAGCCTACGGGACAGGGGGTACGGGGAGCTGATTTTT. Its translation: CACSLRDRGYGELIF.

The chain recombines TRBV6-2 or TRBV6-3 with TRBJ2-1; 11 bases agree with TRBD2. This CDR3 region has 18 residues. The J segment lost 0 bases and the V segment lost 2 bases, leaving 6 bases of the junction unmatched. Germline CDR1 and CDR2: MNHEY and SVGEGT. The CDR3 sequence: CASSYTSLAGDSYNEQFF. Here the CDR3 DNA reads TGTGCCAGCAGTTACACATCACTAGCGGGAGACTCCTACAATGAGCAGTTCTTC.

The CDR3: CASSVGTTASTTDTQYF. CDR3 DNA: TGCGCCAGCAGTGTAGGGACGACCGCTTCTACCACAGATACGCAGTATTTT. V gene TRBV10-1 combines with J gene TRBJ2-3; perhaps D is TRBD1 or TRBD2 (5 bases each). This CDR3 has 17 amino acids. The V end lost 4 bases, the J end lost 2 bases, and 19 bases lay between the germline ends. Germline V gene data show CDR1 as WNHNN and CDR2 as SYGVQD (reference sequence).

The chain uses TRBV7-9 and TRBJ2-7; 10 bases agree with TRBD2. V gave up 1 base and J gave up 1 base; unmatched junction bases: 4. This CDR3 contains 16 residues. Germline V gene data show CDR1 as SEHNR and CDR2 as FQNEAQ (reference sequence). CDR3 nucleotide sequence: TGTGCCAGCAGCTTAGTCCCTAGCGGGGGTTCCTACGAGCAGTACTTC. As protein: CASSLVPSGGSYEQYF.